These 14 T cell receptor beta chains came from one sample sequenced in a study of T cells in localized non-small cell lung cancer. The repertoire was sequenced with immunoSEQ multiplex PCR; TCRdb's copy has only in-frame clones and lacks some. The sample consists of 25,000 to 30,000 clones, 85% to 95% of them appearing once. The material was peripheral blood, obtained before any cancer treatment. The origin of the receptors is a female donor of 60 years or more with stage I lung adenocarcinoma.

The chain employs TRBV5-1 and TRBJ2-1; D perhaps matches TRBD2 (5 bases). Germline CDR1 reads SGHRS; CDR2 reads YFSETQ. Between the trimmed V and J ends, which lost 3 bases and 0 bases, there was a span of 7 bases. This CDR3 contains 14 residues. CDR3 sequence reads: CASSSGNSYNEQFF. CDR3 in DNA: TGCGCCAGCAGCTCCGGGAACTCCTACAATGAGCAGTTCTTC.

The CDR3 region has the DNA TGCAGCGTTGACGAGGTCGGGAACACCGGGGAGCTGTTTTTT. Translating it yields CSVDEVGNTGELFF. This chain joins TRBV29-1 and TRBJ2-2; D uncertain. The CDR3 runs to 14 residues. Germline V gene sequence: CDR1 SQVTM, CDR2 ANQGSEA. Between the trimmed V and J ends, which lost 3 bases and 1 base, there was a span of 9 bases.

The chain couples TRBV2 to TRBJ2-1; 8 bases map to TRBD2. The CDR3 contains 17 residues. J gave up 0 bases and V 6 bases, and 10 bases lay outside the gene matches. CDR1 is SNHLY and CDR2 is FYNNEI in the germline V gene. The CDR3 sequence: CASRDQLAASSYNEQFF. CDR3 sequence (DNA): TGTGCCAGCAGAGACCAACTAGCGGCGTCCTCCTACAATGAGCAGTTCTTC.

The chain joins TRBV13 to TRBJ2-2; 10 bases are shared with TRBD2. This CDR3 is built from 14 residues. J was trimmed by 7 bases and V by 6 bases; bases with no gene match: 5. Germline loops: CDR1 PRHDT, CDR2 FYEKMQ (reference sequence). This CDR3 reads CASRKAGGVGELFF. For the CDR3, the DNA is TGTGCCAGCAGAAAAGCGGGAGGGGTCGGGGAGCTGTTTTTT.

V gene TRBV19 combines with J gene TRBJ2-1; 9 bases are a match to TRBD1. The V gene's germline CDR1 is LNHDA and CDR2 SQIVND (reference sequence). Trimming at V came to 6 bases and at J to 6 bases, leaving 15 bases not matched to a gene. The CDR3 covers 17 residues. The CDR3 protein is CASSPAPGTGNRNEQFF. Here the CDR3 DNA reads TGTGCCAGTAGCCCCGCACCCGGGACAGGGAACCGCAATGAGCAGTTCTTC.

V and J are TRBV19 and TRBJ2-5; D call uncertain. The CDR3 loop spans 13 amino acids. Per the germline V gene, CDR1 is LNHDA and CDR2 is SQIVND (reference sequence). V lost 5 bases, J lost 2 bases, and 9 bases lay in between. CDR3 region: CASSLNSQETQYF. The CDR3 nucleotides read TGTGCCAGTAGTCTTAACAGTCAAGAGACCCAGTACTTC.

The sample holds one count of this clone. This chain uses TRBV27 with TRBJ1-2; TRBD1 matches at 9 bases. The CDR3 contains 17 residues. J lost 7 bases, V lost 5 bases, and 17 bases had no gene match. Germline assignment: CDR1 MNHEY and CDR2 SMNVEV (reference sequence). The DNA of the CDR3 is TGTGCCAGCAGTCCCCGCTCACCGGGACAGGGAATCGGTGGCTACACCTTC. Translated: CASSPRSPGQGIGGYTF.

The V call is TRBV6-5, the J call TRBJ1-2, with D perhaps matching TRBD1 (5 bases). Trimming removed 10 bases at V and 7 bases at J, with 13 bases between. This CDR3 has 11 amino acids. CDR1 MNHEY and CDR2 SVGAGI come from the germline V gene. The CDR3 coding sequence is TGTGCCACCTCAGGGACGCGTGGCTACACCTTC. It specifies CATSGTRGYTF.

The J gene is TRBJ2-7, the V gene TRBV5-1; D ambiguous. Germline loops: CDR1 SGHRS, CDR2 YFSETQ. This CDR3 has 14 residues. The V and J ends lost 4 bases and 3 bases respectively, with 14 bases between them. DNA of the CDR3: TGCGCCAGCAGCCTAGACCCCAGTAGCTACGAGCAGTACTTC. As protein: CASSLDPSSYEQYF.

The V call is TRBV7-3, the J call TRBJ2-5; D perhaps matches TRBD2 (6 bases). This CDR3 region has 13 residues. Germline V CDR1 and CDR2: SGHTA, FQGTGA. Trimming cost V 1 base and J 10 bases, with 13 bases left between them. The CDR3 is CASSLSSWGDQYF. In DNA, the CDR3 is TGTGCCAGCAGCTTAAGTAGCTGGGGGGACCAGTACTTC.

This clone occurred once. The gene calls are TRBV6-6 and TRBJ2-7, with D possibly being TRBD2 (6 bases). Trimming removed 8 bases at V and 4 bases at J, with 21 bases between. Germline assignment: CDR1 MNHNY and CDR2 SVGAGI (reference sequence). There are 15 residues in the CDR3. The CDR3 reads CASRRDRGGVYEQYF. In DNA, the CDR3 is TGTGCCAGCCGAAGAGACCGGGGAGGAGTGTACGAGCAGTACTTC.

V gene TRBV7-3 combines with J gene TRBJ2-3; D possibly uses TRBD1 or TRBD2 (5 bases each). CDR3 length: 19 amino acids. CDR1 and CDR2 from the germline V gene are SGHTA and FQGTGA. The V gene lost 1 base and the J gene lost 1 base, with 21 bases spanning the gap. The CDR3 DNA is TGTGCCAGCAGCTTAAATGGGGGATATGGTGGGGCGGGCACAGATACGCAGTATTTT. The encoded protein is CASSLNGGYGGAGTDTQYF.

This chain uses TRBV29-1 with TRBJ1-1; no firm D call. CDR1 is SQVTM, CDR2 ANQGSEA, per germline. Trimming pared 5 bases from V and 2 bases from J, leaving 15 bases between. This CDR3 has 14 amino acids. The CDR3 loop is CSVSMNSANTEAFF. In nucleotides, the CDR3 is TGCAGCGTTAGCATGAACAGTGCAAACACTGAAGCTTTCTTT.

The CDR3 nucleotides read TGTGCCAGCAGCTTAAGAGCGGGAGCCCCCCATGAGCAGTTCTTC. This encodes CASSLRAGAPHEQFF. The V and J genes are TRBV7-2 and TRBJ2-1; the match to TRBD2 covers 8 bases. CDR1 SGHTA and CDR2 FQGNSA come from the germline V gene. After removal of 2 bases from V and 8 bases from J, the junction contained 8 bases not matched to a gene. This CDR3 contains 15 residues.